This TCR beta chain comes out of a study of metastatic and nonmetastatic thyroid tumors (TCRdb year 2020). In the study overall: Repertoires from peripheral blood and from tumor or nodule tissue samples of malignant and benign thyroid patients were compared. Points the paper makes about the study in general: In both blood and tumor samples, malignant tumors were reported to have significantly higher TCR beta diversity than benign nodules.

This clone was seen ten or more times. This clone's antigen is unknown. There are no base qualities to consult, and no much larger clone falls within one base. No treatment had been received by any patient before thyroid surgery. Using T-cell receptor beta sequencing, the study looked back at clinical samples from patients collected from the early 2010s to the late 2010s. Library preparation used PCR. Sequencing was carried out with an Illumina HiSeq 4000. The TCR beta-chain CDR3 region of each patient was profiled by high-throughput sequencing. The paper's data handling went like this. Drawing on CDR3 differences between clinicopathological groups, the researchers built a classifier meant to tell apart patients with distant-metastatic papillary thyroid cancer. The Shannon index was used to measure repertoire diversity, and the Morisita-Horn index was used to measure how similar tumor and blood repertoires were. TCRdb reworked the public reads: Q25 trimming with fastp, MiXCR clone assembly, productive beta chains retained. None of the V and J calls come from the authors' own analysis; TCRdb made them. The sample table records 30,000 to 35,000 clones; around 16% of these occur just once. About 19% of the sample belongs to the ten largest clones.

For this chain, trimming is 6 bases at the V end and 1 base at the J end, and the number of junction bases without a gene match is 4. Via the germline V gene, CDR1 is MNHNS and CDR2 SASEGT. Inclusive of the bounding cysteine and phenylalanine, the CDR3 is 16 residues long. The read is trimmed to its CDR3 DNA, 48 bases read in frame from base 1. The chain is made from TRBV6-1 and TRBJ1-5, and 12 junction bases match TRBD1. The sample consisted of blood. The clonotype comes from a male donor with papillary thyroid cancer or a benign thyroid nodule (not recorded which). Some clones in this sample may be carry-over from other donors' samples. The nucleotide sequence reads TGTGCCAGCAGACCGGGACAGGGGGCGAGCAATCAGCCCCAGCATTTT. It codes for CASRPGQGASNQPQHF.